This TCR beta chain is drawn from a study of cytomegalovirus exposure and HLA in healthy donors. TCRdb's copy holds only in-frame clones and misses some; the assay was immunoSEQ multiplex PCR. The sample records about 330,000 clones, more than 80% being singletons. The CDR3 is 17 residues long. V gave up 0 bases and J gave up 2 bases, with 15 bases separating them. Looked up from germline, CDR1 is MGHRA and CDR2 is YSYEKL. A remark on this clone: Its antigen remains unknown.

Findings and limits, study-wide: The study labeled fewer than 200 TCR beta chains cytomegalovirus-associated.

The TCR originated in a young woman in good health and CMV-seronegative. Sample: PBMCs. The genes are TRBV4-1 and TRBJ2-3, with a tentative D call TRBD2 (5 bases). Here the CDR3 reads CASSQDLRGKSTDTQYF. The CDR3 nucleotides are TGCGCCAGCAGCCAAGACCTCCGGGGAAAATCCACAGATACGCAGTATTTT.